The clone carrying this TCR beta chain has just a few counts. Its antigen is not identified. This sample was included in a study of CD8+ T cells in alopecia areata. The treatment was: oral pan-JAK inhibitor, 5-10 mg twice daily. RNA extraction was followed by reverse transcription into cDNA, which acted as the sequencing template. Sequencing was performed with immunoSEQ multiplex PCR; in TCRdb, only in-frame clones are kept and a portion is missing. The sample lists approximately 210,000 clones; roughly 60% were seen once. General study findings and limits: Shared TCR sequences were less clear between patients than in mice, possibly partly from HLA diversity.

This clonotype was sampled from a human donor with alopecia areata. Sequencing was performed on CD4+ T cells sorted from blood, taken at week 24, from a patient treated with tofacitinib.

In DNA, the CDR3 is TGTGCCAGCAGGGGAATCGATGGACCGGGCCAAGAGACCCAGTACTTC. It yields the protein CASRGIDGPGQETQYF. The rearrangement joins TRBV2 to TRBJ2-5; no definite D call. The CDR3 covers 16 residues. V gave up 6 bases and J gave up 1 base, with 18 bases separating them. Germline V CDR1 and CDR2: SNHLY, FYNNEI. Variable domain in full (rest from reference TRBV2 and TRBJ2-5): EPEVTQTPSHQVTQMGQEVILRCVPISNHLYFYWYRQILGQKVEFLVSFYNNEISEKSEIFDDQFSVERPDGSNFTLKIRSTKLEDSAMYFCASRGIDGPGQETQYFGPGTRLLVL.